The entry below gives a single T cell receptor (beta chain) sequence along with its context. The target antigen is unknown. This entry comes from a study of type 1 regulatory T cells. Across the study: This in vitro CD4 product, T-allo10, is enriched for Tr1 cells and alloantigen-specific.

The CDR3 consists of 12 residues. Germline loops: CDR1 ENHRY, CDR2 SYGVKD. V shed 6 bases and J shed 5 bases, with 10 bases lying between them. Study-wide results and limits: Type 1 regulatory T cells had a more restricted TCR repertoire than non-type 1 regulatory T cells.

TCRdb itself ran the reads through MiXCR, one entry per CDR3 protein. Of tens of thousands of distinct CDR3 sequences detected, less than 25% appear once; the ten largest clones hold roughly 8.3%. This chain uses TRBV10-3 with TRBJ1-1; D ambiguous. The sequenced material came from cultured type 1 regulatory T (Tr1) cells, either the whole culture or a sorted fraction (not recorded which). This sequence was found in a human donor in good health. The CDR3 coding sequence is TGTGCCATCAGAGAGATAGGGACTGAAGCTTTCTTT. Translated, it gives CAIREIGTEAFF.